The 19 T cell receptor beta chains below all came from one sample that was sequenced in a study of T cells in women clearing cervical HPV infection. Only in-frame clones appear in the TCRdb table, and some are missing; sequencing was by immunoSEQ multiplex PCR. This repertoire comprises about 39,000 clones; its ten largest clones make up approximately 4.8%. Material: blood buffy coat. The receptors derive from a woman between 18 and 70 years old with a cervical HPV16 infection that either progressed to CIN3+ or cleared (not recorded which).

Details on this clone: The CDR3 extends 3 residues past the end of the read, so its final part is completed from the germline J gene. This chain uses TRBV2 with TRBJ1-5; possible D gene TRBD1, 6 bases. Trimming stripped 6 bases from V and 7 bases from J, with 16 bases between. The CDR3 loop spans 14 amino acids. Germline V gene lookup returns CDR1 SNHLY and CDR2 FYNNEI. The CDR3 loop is CASRDTGSGQPQHF. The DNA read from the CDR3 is TGTGCCAGCAGAGATACAGGGTCCGGACAGCCC.

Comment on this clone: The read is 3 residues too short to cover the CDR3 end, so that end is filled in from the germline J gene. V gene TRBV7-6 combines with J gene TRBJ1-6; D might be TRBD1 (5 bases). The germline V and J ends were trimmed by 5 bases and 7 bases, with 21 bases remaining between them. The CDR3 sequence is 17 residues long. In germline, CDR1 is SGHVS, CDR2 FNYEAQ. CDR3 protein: CASSQEGSRARNSPLHF. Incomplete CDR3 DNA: TGTGCCAGCAGCCAAGAGGGGTCCAGGGCCAGAAATTCACCC.

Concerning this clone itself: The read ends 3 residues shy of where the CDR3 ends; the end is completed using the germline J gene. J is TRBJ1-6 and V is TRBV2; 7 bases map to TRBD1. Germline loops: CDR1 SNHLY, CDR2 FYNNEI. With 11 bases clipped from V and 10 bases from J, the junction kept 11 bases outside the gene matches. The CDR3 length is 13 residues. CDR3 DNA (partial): TGTGCCGGACAGACAGGGAAAGAGTCACCC. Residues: CAGQTGKESP. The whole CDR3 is CAGQTGKESPLHF.

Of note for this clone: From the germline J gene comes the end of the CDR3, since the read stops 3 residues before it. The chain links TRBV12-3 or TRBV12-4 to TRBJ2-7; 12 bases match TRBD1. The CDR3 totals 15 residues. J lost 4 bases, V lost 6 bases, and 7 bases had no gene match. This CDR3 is CASRGGTGGPYEQYF. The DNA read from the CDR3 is TGTGCCAGCAGGGGCGGGACAGGGGGCCCATACGAG.

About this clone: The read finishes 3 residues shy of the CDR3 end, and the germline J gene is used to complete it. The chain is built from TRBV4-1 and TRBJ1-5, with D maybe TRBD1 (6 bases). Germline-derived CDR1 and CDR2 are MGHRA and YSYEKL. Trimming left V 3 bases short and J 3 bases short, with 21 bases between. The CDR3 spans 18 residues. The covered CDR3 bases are TGCGCCAGCAGCCAGGTTCTTCGGACAGTCCGACCCAATCAGCCC. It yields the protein CASSQVLRTVRPNQP. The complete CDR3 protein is CASSQVLRTVRPNQPQHF.

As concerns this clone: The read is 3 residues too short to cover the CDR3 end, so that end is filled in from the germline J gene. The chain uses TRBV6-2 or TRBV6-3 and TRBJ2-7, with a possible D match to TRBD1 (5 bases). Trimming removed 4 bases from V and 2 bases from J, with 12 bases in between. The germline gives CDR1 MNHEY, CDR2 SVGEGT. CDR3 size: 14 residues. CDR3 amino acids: CASSSFDRAYEQYF. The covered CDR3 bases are TGTGCCAGCAGTTCCTTCGACAGAGCCTACGAG.

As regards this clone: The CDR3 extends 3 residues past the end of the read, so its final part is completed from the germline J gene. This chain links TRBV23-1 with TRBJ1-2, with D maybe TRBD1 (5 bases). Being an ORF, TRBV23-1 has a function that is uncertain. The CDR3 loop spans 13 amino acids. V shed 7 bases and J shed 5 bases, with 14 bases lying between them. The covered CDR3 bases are TGCGCCAGCACCAAGGATAGGGGATATGGC. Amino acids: CASTKDRGYG. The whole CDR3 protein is CASTKDRGYGYTF.

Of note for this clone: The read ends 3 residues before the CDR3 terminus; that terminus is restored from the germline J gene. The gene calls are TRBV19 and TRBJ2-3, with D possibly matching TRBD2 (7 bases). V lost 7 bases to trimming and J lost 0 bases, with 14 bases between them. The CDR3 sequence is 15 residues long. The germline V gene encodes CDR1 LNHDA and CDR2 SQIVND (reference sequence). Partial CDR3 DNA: TGTGCCAGTACCAAAGGGGGGGCAAGCACAGATACG. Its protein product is CASTKGGASTDT. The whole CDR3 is CASTKGGASTDTQYF.

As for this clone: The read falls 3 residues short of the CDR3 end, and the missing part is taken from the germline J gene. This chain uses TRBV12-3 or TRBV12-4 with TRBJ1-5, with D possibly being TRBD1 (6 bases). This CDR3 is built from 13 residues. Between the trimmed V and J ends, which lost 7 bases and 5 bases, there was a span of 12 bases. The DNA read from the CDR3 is TGTGCCAGCACCCCCAGGGGCGATCAGCCC. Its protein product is CASTPRGDQP. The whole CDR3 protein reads CASTPRGDQPQHF.

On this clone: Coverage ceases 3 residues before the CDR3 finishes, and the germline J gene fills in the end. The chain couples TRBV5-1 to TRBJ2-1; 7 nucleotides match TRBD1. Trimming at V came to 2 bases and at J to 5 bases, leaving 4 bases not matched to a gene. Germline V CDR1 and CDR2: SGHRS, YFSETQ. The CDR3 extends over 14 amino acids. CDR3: CASSLWDSDNEQFF. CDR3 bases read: TGCGCCAGCAGCTTATGGGACAGTGACAATGAG.

CDR3 loop: CASSPGWETQYF. CDR3 DNA (partial): TGTGCCAGCAGTCCGGGGTGGGAGACC. The J gene is TRBJ2-5, the V gene TRBV12-3 or TRBV12-4, with a weak D call TRBD2 (5 bases). The read halts 3 residues ahead of the CDR3 end, with the missing end drawn from the germline J gene. The CDR3 has 12 residues. V lost 5 bases and J lost 5, with 9 bases in between.

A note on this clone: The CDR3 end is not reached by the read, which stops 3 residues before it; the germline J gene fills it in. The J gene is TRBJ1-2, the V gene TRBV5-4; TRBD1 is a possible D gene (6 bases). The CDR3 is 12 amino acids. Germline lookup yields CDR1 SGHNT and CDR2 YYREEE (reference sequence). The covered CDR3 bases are TGTGCCAGCAGCAAACAGGGCAGCGGC. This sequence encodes CASSKQGSG. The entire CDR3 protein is CASSKQGSGYTF.

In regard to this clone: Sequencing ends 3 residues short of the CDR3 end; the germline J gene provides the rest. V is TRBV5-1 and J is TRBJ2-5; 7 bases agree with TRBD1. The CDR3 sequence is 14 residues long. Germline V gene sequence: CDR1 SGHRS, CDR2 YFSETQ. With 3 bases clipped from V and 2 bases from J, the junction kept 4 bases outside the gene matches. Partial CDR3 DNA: TGCGCCAGCAGCTGGGGGACAGCACAAGAGACC. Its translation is CASSWGTAQET. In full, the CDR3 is CASSWGTAQETQYF.

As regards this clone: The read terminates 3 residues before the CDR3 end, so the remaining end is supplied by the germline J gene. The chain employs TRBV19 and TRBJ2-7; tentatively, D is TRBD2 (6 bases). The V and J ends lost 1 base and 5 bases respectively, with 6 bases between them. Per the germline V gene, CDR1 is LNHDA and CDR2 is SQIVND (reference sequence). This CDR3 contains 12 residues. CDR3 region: CASSIVADEQYF. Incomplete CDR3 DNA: TGTGCCAGTAGTATAGTAGCGGACGAG.

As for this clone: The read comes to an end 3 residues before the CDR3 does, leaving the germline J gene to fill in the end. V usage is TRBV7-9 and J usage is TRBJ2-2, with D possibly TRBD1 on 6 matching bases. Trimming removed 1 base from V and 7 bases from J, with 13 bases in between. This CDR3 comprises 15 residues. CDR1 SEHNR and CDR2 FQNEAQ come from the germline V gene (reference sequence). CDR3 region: CASSLDREESGELFF. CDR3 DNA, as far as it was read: TGTGCCAGCAGCTTAGACAGGGAAGAAAGCGGGGAG.

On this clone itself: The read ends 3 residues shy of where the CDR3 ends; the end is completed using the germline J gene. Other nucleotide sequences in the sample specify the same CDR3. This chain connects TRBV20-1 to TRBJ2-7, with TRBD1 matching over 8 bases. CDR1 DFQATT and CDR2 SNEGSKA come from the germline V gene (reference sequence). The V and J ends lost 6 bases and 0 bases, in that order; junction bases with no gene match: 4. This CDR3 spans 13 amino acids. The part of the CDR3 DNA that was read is TGCAGTGCGCCGGGACAGGACTCCTACGAG. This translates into CSAPGQDSYE. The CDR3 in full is CSAPGQDSYEQYF.

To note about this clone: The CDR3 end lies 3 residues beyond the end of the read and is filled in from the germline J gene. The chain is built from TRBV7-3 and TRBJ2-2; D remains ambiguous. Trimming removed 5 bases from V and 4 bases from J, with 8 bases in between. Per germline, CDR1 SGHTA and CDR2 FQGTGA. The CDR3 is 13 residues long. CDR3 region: CASSTSFTGELFF. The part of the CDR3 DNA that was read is TGTGCCAGCAGCACTTCGTTCACCGGGGAG.

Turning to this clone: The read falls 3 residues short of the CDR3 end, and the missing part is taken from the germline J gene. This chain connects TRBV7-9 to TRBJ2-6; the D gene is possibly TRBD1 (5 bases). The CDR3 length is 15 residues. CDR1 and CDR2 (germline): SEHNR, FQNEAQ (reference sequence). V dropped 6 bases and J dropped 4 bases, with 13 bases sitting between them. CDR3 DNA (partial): TGTGCCAGCAGTCAGGGCCCAACCGGGGCCAACGTC. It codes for CASSQGPTGANV. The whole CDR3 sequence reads CASSQGPTGANVLTF.

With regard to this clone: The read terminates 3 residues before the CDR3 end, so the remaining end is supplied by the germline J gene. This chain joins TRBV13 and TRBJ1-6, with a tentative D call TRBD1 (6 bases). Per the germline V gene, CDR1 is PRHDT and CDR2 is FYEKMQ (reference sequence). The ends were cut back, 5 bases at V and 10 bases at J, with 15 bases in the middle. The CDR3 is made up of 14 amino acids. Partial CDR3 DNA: TGTGCCAGCAGCCCCCGGGCAGGGGAATCACCC. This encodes CASSPRAGESP. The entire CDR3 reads CASSPRAGESPLHF.